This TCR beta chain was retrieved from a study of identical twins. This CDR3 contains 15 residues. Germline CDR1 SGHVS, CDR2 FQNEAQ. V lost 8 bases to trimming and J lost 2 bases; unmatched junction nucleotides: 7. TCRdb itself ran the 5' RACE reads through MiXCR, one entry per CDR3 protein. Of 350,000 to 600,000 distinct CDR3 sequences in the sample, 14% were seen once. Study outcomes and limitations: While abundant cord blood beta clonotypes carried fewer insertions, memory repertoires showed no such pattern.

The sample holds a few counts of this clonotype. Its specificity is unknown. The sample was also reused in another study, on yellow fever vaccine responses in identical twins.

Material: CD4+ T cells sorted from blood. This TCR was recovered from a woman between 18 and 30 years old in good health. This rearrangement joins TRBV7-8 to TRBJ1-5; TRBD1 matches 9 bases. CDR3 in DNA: TGTGCCAGCGCAAAGGGACAGGGTGGCAATCAGCCCCAGCATTTT. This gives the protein CASAKGQGGNQPQHF. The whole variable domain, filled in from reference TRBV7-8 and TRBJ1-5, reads GAGVSQSPRYKVAKRGQDVALRCDPISGHVSLFWYQQALGQGPEFLTYFQNEAQLDKSGLPSDRFFAERPEGSVSTLKIQRTQQEDSAVYLCASAKGQGGNQPQHFGDGTRLSIL.